The source of this T cell receptor beta chain is a study of blood T cells in healthy people across ages. Then a second PCR, running about 6 to 11 cycles, was carried out with a sample-barcoded 5' primer and a J-beta primer mix. A template-switch adaptor with 12 random nucleotides tagged each cDNA molecule. One entry per CDR3 protein results from TCRdb running MiXCR on the 5' RACE reads. The sample consists of hundreds of thousands of distinct CDR3 sequences, around 26% of them appearing once. Samples had at least 6 million PBMCs isolated from them. Germline V CDR1 and CDR2: SGHTA, FQGNSA. This CDR3 spans 14 amino acids. Trimming shortened V by 7 bases and J by 3 bases, and 15 bases separated the two germline ends. As for this clonotype: Its antigen is still unknown.

The study's findings and limits: Compared with aged donors, long-lived donors showed fewer expanded clones, suggesting selection. Any changes in expanded clonotypes were possibly confounded, as donor CMV status remained unknown.

Sequencing was done on a sample of blood. V and J are TRBV7-2 and TRBJ2-5; D perhaps matches TRBD2 (6 bases). The sequence came from a woman aged 80 or over in good health. CDR3 nucleotide sequence: TGTGCCAGCATGATATTAGGGGAGGAAGAGACCCAGTACTTC. Encoded protein: CASMILGEEETQYF.